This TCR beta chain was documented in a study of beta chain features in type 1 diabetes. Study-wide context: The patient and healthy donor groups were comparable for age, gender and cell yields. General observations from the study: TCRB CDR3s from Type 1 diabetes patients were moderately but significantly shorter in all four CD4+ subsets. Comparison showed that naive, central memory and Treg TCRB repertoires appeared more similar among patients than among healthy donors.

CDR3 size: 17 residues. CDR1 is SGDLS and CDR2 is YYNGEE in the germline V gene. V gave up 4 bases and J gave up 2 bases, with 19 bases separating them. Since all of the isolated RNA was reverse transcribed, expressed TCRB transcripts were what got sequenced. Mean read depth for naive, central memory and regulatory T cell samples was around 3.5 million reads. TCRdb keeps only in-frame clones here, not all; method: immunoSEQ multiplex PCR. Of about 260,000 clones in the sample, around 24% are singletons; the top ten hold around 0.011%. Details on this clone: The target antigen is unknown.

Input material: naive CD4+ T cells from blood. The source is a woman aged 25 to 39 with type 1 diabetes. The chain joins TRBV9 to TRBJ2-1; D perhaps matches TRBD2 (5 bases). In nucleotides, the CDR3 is TGTGCCAGCAGCTCCCCAGGAGGTAAAGTCCCCTACAATGAGCAGTTCTTC. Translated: CASSSPGGKVPYNEQFF. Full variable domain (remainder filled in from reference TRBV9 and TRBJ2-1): DSGVTQTPKHLITATGQRVTLRCSPRSGDLSVYWYQQSLDQGLQFLIQYYNGEERAKGNILERFSAQQFPDLHSELNLSSLELGDSALYFCASSSPGGKVPYNEQFFGPGTRLTVL.